This is a list of T cell receptor beta chains from one sample in a study of cytomegalovirus exposure and HLA in healthy donors. Profiling relied on immunoSEQ multiplex PCR, and the TCRdb table lists in-frame clones only, not all of them. The sample carries tens of thousands of clones, 65% to 80% recorded once. Sequenced: PBMCs. The source of these receptors is a male donor in good health and CMV-seropositive. CDR3s include the opening cysteine and the closing phenylalanine or tryptophan. D genes are given only for firm matches. Part of the rows lack a size; the others show once, few, many or a class for expanded clones.

clone_size	v_call	d_call	j_call	cdr3_nt	cdr3_aa
once	TRBV9	NA	TRBJ2-3	TGTGCCAGCAGCGCCGAGGTCAGCGGAACAGATACGCAGTATTTT	CASSAEVSGTDTQYF
NA	TRBV2	NA	TRBJ1-5	TGTGCCAGCAGGCTCACAGTGTCCAATCAGCCCCAGCATTTT	CASRLTVSNQPQHF
NA	TRBV30	NA	TRBJ2-5	TGTGCCTGGAGTCTCCCCCTTGCAGGGCGGGAGACCCAGTACTTC	CAWSLPLAGRETQYF
NA	TRBV30	TRBD2	TRBJ2-1	TGTGCCTGGAGCCCCGGACTAGCGGAGTACAATGAGCAGTTCTTC	CAWSPGLAEYNEQFF
NA	TRBV4-3	NA	TRBJ2-7	TGCGCCAGCAGCCAAGAGGGGGCAGGGGATGGGTACGAGCAGTACTTC	CASSQEGAGDGYEQYF
NA	TRBV6-6	TRBD2	TRBJ2-7	TGTGCCAGCAGCAGGGAGGGGTCCTACGAGCAGTACTTC	CASSREGSYEQYF
NA	TRBV11-2	NA	TRBJ1-1	TGTGCCAGCAGATTAGACAGGATAGGGGGTGAAGCTTTCTTT	CASRLDRIGGEAFF
NA	TRBV5-1	NA	TRBJ1-6	TGCGCCAGCAGCCGGGACACGGGAACTATCTATAATTCACCCCTCCACTTT	CASSRDTGTIYNSPLHF
few	TRBV14	NA	TRBJ2-7	TGTGCCAGCAGCCAAGATAACGGACGGGGGAGCTCCTACGAGCAGTACTTC	CASSQDNGRGSSYEQYF
once	TRBV5-4	NA	TRBJ1-3	TGTGCCAGCAGCTTGAGGGGCGCCATCTCTGGAAACACCATATATTTT	CASSLRGAISGNTIYF
NA	TRBV19	TRBD1	TRBJ2-7	TGTGCCAGTAGTACCACCGGGACAGGGGGCTACGAGCAGTACTTC	CASSTTGTGGYEQYF
large	TRBV10-3	TRBD2	TRBJ2-7	TGTGCCATCAGTGTTGGGGGGGGTCACCTTAACGAGCAGTACTTC	CAISVGGGHLNEQYF
NA	TRBV21-1	NA	TRBJ1-5	TGTGCCAGCAGCAAAGGAGGGGGGGGTCAGCCCCAGCATTTT	CASSKGGGGQPQHF
NA	TRBV5-6	TRBD2	TRBJ2-3	TGTGCCAGCAGCTACCGACTAGCGGGAGATCTCCCAGATACGCAGTATTTT	CASSYRLAGDLPDTQYF
NA	TRBV28	TRBD1	TRBJ2-7	TGTGCCAGCAGTTTTGGGACAGGGCCAGGGGCCTACGAGCAGTACTTC	CASSFGTGPGAYEQYF
NA	TRBV5-1	TRBD2	TRBJ2-3	TGCGCCAGCAGCTTGGGTAGCGGGGGAAGCACAGATACGCAGTATTTT	CASSLGSGGSTDTQYF
NA	TRBV4-1	NA	TRBJ2-3	TGCGCCAGCAGCCAAGATCGCGTTCCGACAGATACGCAGTATTTT	CASSQDRVPTDTQYF
NA	TRBV7-3	TRBD1	TRBJ2-2	TGTGCCACGTCGGGACAGGGGGCGGCCGGGGAGCTGTTTTTT	CATSGQGAAGELFF
NA	TRBV2	NA	TRBJ2-4	TGTGCCAGCTGGGGGCTAGCCAAAAACATTCAGTACTTC	CASWGLAKNIQYF
NA	TRBV15	NA	TRBJ2-5	TGTGCCACCAGCCCACGGGGAGGTGGGGAGACCCAGTACTTC	CATSPRGGGETQYF
once	TRBV6-1	TRBD1	TRBJ2-7	TGTGCCAGCAGTGAACCAGGGGGCAGGTCCTACGAGCAGTACTTC	CASSEPGGRSYEQYF
NA	TRBV30	TRBD2	TRBJ2-1	TGTGCCTGGCAGCGGGGGCCAGGCAATGAGCAGTTCTTC	CAWQRGPGNEQFF
once	TRBV6-5	TRBD2	TRBJ2-5	TGTGCCAGCAGTTTCGGGGGGCAAGAGACCCAGTACTTC	CASSFGGQETQYF
NA	TRBV4-3	TRBD2	TRBJ2-1	TGCGCCAGCAGCTTAGAGCGGGGGGGGTCCTACAATGAGCAGTTCTTC	CASSLERGGSYNEQFF
NA	TRBV6-1	NA	TRBJ2-6	TGTGCCAGCATGCGGCGGGTCTCTGGGGCCAACGTCCTGACTTTC	CASMRRVSGANVLTF
NA	TRBV2	NA	TRBJ2-7	TGTGCCAGCAGGCTGGACGGAGGGCTCTACGAGCAGTACTTC	CASRLDGGLYEQYF
NA	TRBV5-6	TRBD1	TRBJ1-1	TGTGCCAGCAGCTTAACAGGGGCCGCTGAAGCTTTCTTT	CASSLTGAAEAFF
NA	TRBV6-1	NA	TRBJ2-7	TGTGCCAGCAAATCAGGACAAAGCTCCTACGAGCAGTACTTC	CASKSGQSSYEQYF
NA	TRBV30	NA	TRBJ1-1	TGTGCCTGGGGACAATTGAACACTGAAGCTTTCTTT	CAWGQLNTEAFF
NA	TRBV5-1	TRBD2	TRBJ2-2	TGCGCCAGCATCGATCTGAGTCTAGCGGGAGGAGGGGGCACCGGGGAGCTGTTTTTT	CASIDLSLAGGGGTGELFF
NA	TRBV7-9	TRBD2	TRBJ2-1	TGTGCCAGCAGCTTCCTAGCGGGGGATTCGTTCTTC	CASSFLAGDSFF
NA	TRBV9	TRBD2	TRBJ2-1	TGTGCCAGCAGCGTAGTAGGACTAGCGGGACTCAATGAGCAGTTCTTC	CASSVVGLAGLNEQFF
few	TRBV13	NA	TRBJ2-4	TGTGCCAGCAGCCAAGGGGGGGGGCAAAACATTCAGTACTTC	CASSQGGGQNIQYF
NA	TRBV7-6	NA	TRBJ2-4	TGTGCCAGCAGCTTAGCGAACGAGCCGGGGATGGGTATTCAGTACTTC	CASSLANEPGMGIQYF
few	TRBV2	NA	TRBJ1-2	TGTGCCAGCAGTGAGGTGACAGGAGGCTATGGCTACACCTTC	CASSEVTGGYGYTF
NA	TRBV7-3	TRBD2	TRBJ2-5	TGTTCCAGCAGCTTAATAGCGGGAGGATCCCAAGAGACCCAGTACTTC	CSSSLIAGGSQETQYF